The 28 T cell receptor beta chains presented below share a single source sample, sequenced in a study of T-cell reconstitution after alpha-beta-depleted transplantation in children. Whole-study findings and limits: Reportedly, alpha-beta T cells present about two months post-transplant originated from several hundred expanded clones of graft origin.

Unique molecular identifiers featured in how the TCRbeta library was prepared. TCRdb processed the PCR reads anew with MiXCR; each CDR3 protein has one entry. The table lists tens of thousands of distinct CDR3 sequences, 5% to 7% of them singletons, with roughly 30% in the top ten. The antigens of these receptors remain unknown. Here the sequenced sample was peripheral blood, taken 60 days after TCRalphabeta/CD19-depleted stem cell transplant. The receptors here all came from a child younger than two who had a stem cell transplant for acute myeloid leukemia, so the T cells may come from the graft donor.

This clonotype was observed many times. The rearrangement uses TRBV4-2 and TRBJ1-4, with D tentatively TRBD1 (5 bases). Trimming removed 4 bases at V and 5 bases at J, with 14 bases between. The length of the CDR3 is 15 residues. Germline lookup yields CDR1 LGHNA and CDR2 YNFKEQ. This CDR3 reads CASSRVSGGNEKLFF. The CDR3, as DNA: TGTGCCAGCAGCCGGGTGTCGGGGGGGAATGAAAAACTGTTTTTT.

This clonotype was counted many times. This rearrangement joins TRBV3-1 to TRBJ2-1; 8 bases agree with TRBD1. The V gene end was trimmed by 2 bases and the J gene end by 4 bases; junction bases not matched to a gene: 10. Germline CDR1 reads LGHDT; CDR2 reads YNNKEL (reference sequence). This CDR3 is 17 amino acids long. The CDR3 here is CASSQQMGTGIYNEQFF. The CDR3 DNA reads as TGTGCCAGCAGCCAACAAATGGGGACAGGAATTTACAATGAGCAGTTCTTC.

This clonotype has a count of ten or more. The chain joins TRBV7-8 to TRBJ2-1, with TRBD2 matching 9 bases. The CDR3 runs to 16 residues. The J segment lost 2 bases and the V segment lost 0 bases, leaving 2 bases of the junction unmatched. Germline CDR1 and CDR2: SGHVS and FQNEAQ. The CDR3 nucleotides read TGTGCCAGCAGCTTAGCGGCTAGCGGGGCCTACAATGAGCAGTTCTTC. It encodes CASSLAASGAYNEQFF.

This clonotype was picked up many times. The rearrangement uses TRBV12-3 or TRBV12-4 and TRBJ2-3; 8 nucleotides agree with TRBD2. The CDR3 consists of 16 residues. Trimming removed 5 bases from V and 6 bases from J; junction bases left unmatched: 13. Written as DNA, the CDR3 is TGTGCCAGCAGTCCACTAGCGGACCCGGACACGGATACGCAGTATTTT. Translated, it gives CASSPLADPDTDTQYF.

A note on this clonotype: A read error is possible here, since a much larger clone lies one base away. The J gene is TRBJ2-7, the V gene TRBV5-6; D possibly corresponds to TRBD1 (6 bases). Looked up from germline, CDR1 is SGHDT and CDR2 is YYEEEE. The germline V and J ends were trimmed by 8 bases and 3 bases, with 18 bases remaining between them. This CDR3 has 14 amino acids. This CDR3 reads CARSPPGHFYEQYF. Written as DNA, the CDR3 is TGTGCCAGGAGCCCTCCGGGACACTTCTACGAGCAGTACTTC.

The J gene is TRBJ2-1, the V gene TRBV9; no clear D. Per germline, CDR1 SGDLS and CDR2 YYNGEE. The CDR3 contains 11 residues. Trimming left V 1 base short and J 6 bases short, with 2 bases between. The CDR3 nucleotides are TGTGCCAGCAGCGTAAGCAATGAGCAGTTCTTC. Translation gives CASSVSNEQFF. The variable domain in full, completed from reference TRBV9 and TRBJ2-1, reads DSGVTQTPKHLITATGQRVTLRCSPRSGDLSVYWYQQSLDQGLQFLIQYYNGEERAKGNILERFSAQQFPDLHSELNLSSLELGDSALYFCASSVSNEQFFGPGTRLTVL.

This clonotype has a count of ten or more. The chain carries TRBV4-3 and TRBJ2-7; D remains ambiguous. This CDR3 has 14 amino acids. Germline V CDR1 and CDR2: LGHNA, YSLEER. The V end was cut by 0 bases, the J end by 0 bases, with 6 bases between. CDR3 nucleotide sequence: TGCGCCAGCAGCCAAGATGTCATCTCCTACGAGCAGTACTTC. Translation: CASSQDVISYEQYF.

This clonotype was recorded many times. The gene calls are TRBV7-2 and TRBJ2-7; 7 bases line up with TRBD1. Germline V CDR1 and CDR2: SGHTA, FQGNSA. The junction had 14 bases not matched to a gene; V was cut back by 10 bases and J by 5 bases. The CDR3 consists of 14 residues. The CDR3 DNA reads as TGTGCCAACACATTGACAGGGAAGGATCACGAGCAGTACTTC. Protein sequence: CANTLTGKDHEQYF.

This clonotype was recorded at least ten times. The chain carries TRBV5-1 and TRBJ2-1; D might be TRBD1 (6 bases). Germline V gene lookup returns CDR1 SGHRS and CDR2 YFSETQ. Trimming stripped 3 bases from V and 5 bases from J, with 15 bases between. The CDR3 runs to 15 residues. DNA for the CDR3: TGCGCCAGCAGCTCTTTACAGGGTCGGGACAATGAGCAGTTCTTC. It is translated as CASSSLQGRDNEQFF. The full variable domain, in which reference TRBV5-1 and TRBJ2-1 provide the parts outside the CDR3, is KAGVTQTPRYLIKTRGQQVTLSCSPISGHRSVSWYQQTPGQGLQFLFEYFSETQRNKGNFPGRFSGRQFSNSRSEMNVSTLELGDSALYLCASSSLQGRDNEQFFGPGTRLTVL.

Ten or more counts support this clonotype. The genes are TRBV12-3 or TRBV12-4 and TRBJ2-7; 7 nucleotides agree with TRBD2. The CDR3 spans 14 residues. V was pared by 7 bases and J by 6 bases, with 12 bases of the junction left unmatched. The CDR3 bases are TGTGCCAGCACCCGAGGGCGGGAGCCCTCCGAGCAGTACTTC. This codes for CASTRGREPSEQYF.

Ten or more counts support this clonotype. The V gene is TRBV9, the J gene TRBJ2-4, with D hard to call. The CDR3 runs 16 residues. Trimming stripped 1 base from V and 0 bases from J, with 11 bases between. CDR1 SGDLS and CDR2 YYNGEE come from the germline V gene. The CDR3 spells CASSVSGNLAKNIQYF. DNA of the CDR3: TGTGCCAGCAGCGTATCTGGGAACTTAGCCAAAAACATTCAGTACTTC.

This clonotype was found many times. This chain uses TRBV24-1 with TRBJ2-3; D gene uncertain. This CDR3 comprises 11 residues. The V end was cut by 4 bases, the J end by 5 bases, with 3 bases between. Germline values: CDR1 KGHDR, CDR2 SFDVKD. This chain's CDR3 is CATSEKDTQYF. The CDR3 bases are TGTGCCACCAGTGAAAAAGATACGCAGTATTTT.

Ten or more counts support this clonotype. CDR3 coding DNA: TGTGCCATCGGGCAGGACGCGGGAGTAAACAATGAGCAGTTCTTC. As protein: CAIGQDAGVNNEQFF. V and J are TRBV10-3 and TRBJ2-1, with TRBD2 matching 7 bases. V dropped 8 bases and J dropped 5; count of bases not matched to a gene: 12. Germline V gives CDR1 ENHRY, CDR2 SYGVKD. CDR3 length: 15 amino acids.

Of note for this clonotype: This could be a read error, since a much larger clone is one nucleotide away. Here the CDR3 omits its conserved ending phenylalanine or tryptophan, so a read error is the likely source. This chain uses TRBV29-1 with TRBJ2-3; possibly TRBD2 for D (5 bases). The CDR3 has 10 residues. V was trimmed by 7 bases and J by 5 bases, leaving 7 bases between them. The V gene's germline CDR1 is SQVTM and CDR2 ANQGSEA. CDR3 amino acids: CSGRQDTQYY. The CDR3 coding sequence is TGCAGCGGGAGGCAAGATACGCAGTATTAT.

This clonotype was observed many times. The rearrangement links TRBV20-1 to TRBJ2-7; possibly TRBD1 or TRBD2 for D (5 bases each). Germline loops: CDR1 DFQATT, CDR2 SNEGSKA (reference sequence). The CDR3 extends over 13 amino acids. The ends were cut back, 5 bases at V and 0 bases at J, with 11 bases in the middle. CDR3 in DNA: TGCAGTGCTGAACCGGGACCCTCCTACGAGCAGTACTTC. This encodes CSAEPGPSYEQYF.

The table lists this clonotype with many counts. This chain uses TRBV12-3 or TRBV12-4 with TRBJ2-1, with a possible D match to TRBD2 (5 bases). CDR3 length equals 16 residues. Trimming cost V 4 bases and J 1 base, with 14 bases left between them. CDR3: CASSSSASFSYNEQFF. CDR3 DNA: TGTGCCAGCAGTTCCTCCGCTAGCTTTTCCTACAATGAGCAGTTCTTC.

There are many counts of this clonotype. The J gene is TRBJ1-4, the V gene TRBV6-6, with a possible D match to TRBD1 (6 bases). V was pared by 7 bases and J by 5 bases, with 11 bases between. In germline, CDR1 is MNHNY, CDR2 SVGAGI (reference sequence). This CDR3 is built from 13 residues. The CDR3 DNA is TGTGCCAGCATCGCACAGGGCAATGAAAAACTGTTTTTT. Translating it yields CASIAQGNEKLFF.

This clonotype was seen at least ten times. The chain links TRBV10-2 to TRBJ1-5; no definite D call. The germline V and J ends were trimmed by 0 bases and 4 bases, with 1 base remaining between them. The CDR3 has 12 amino acids. CDR1 is WSHSY, CDR2 SAAADI, per germline. Here the CDR3 DNA reads TGCGCCAGCAGTGAGTCTAATCAGCCCCAGCATTTT. This translates into CASSESNQPQHF.

This clonotype was seen only a few times. The chain uses TRBV7-2 and TRBJ2-5; 8 bases map to TRBD1. CDR3 length: 16 residues. CDR1 is SGHTA and CDR2 is FQGNSA in the germline V gene. The trim removed 1 base at V and 4 bases at J, leaving 8 bases unmatched. CDR3 sequence (DNA): TGTGCCAGCAGCTTAGACCCCAGGGGGCGTTCAGAGACCCAGTACTTC. Translated: CASSLDPRGRSETQYF.

There are a few counts of this clonotype. This rearrangement joins TRBV3-1 to TRBJ2-7; D possibly corresponds to TRBD1 (6 bases). This CDR3 has 15 amino acids. V shed 1 base and J shed 3 bases, with 13 bases lying between them. Germline assignment: CDR1 LGHDT and CDR2 YNNKEL (reference sequence). The CDR3 bases are TGTGCCAGCAGCCAAGGCCGGACAGAGCTCTACGAGCAGTACTTC. Residues: CASSQGRTELYEQYF.

This clonotype was seen repeatedly, ten times or more. This chain links TRBV3-1 with TRBJ2-5; D might be TRBD1 (5 bases). The CDR3 extends over 18 amino acids. V dropped 0 bases and J dropped 1 base, with 18 bases sitting between them. The V gene's germline CDR1 is LGHDT and CDR2 YNNKEL (reference sequence). The CDR3 reads CASSQEWVGARIQETQYF. CDR3 DNA: TGTGCCAGCAGCCAAGAATGGGTAGGGGCGCGGATCCAAGAGACCCAGTACTTC.

This clonotype was counted at least ten times. The rearrangement joins TRBV18 to TRBJ2-5; 9 bases map to TRBD1. The CDR3 runs 16 residues. CDR1 is KGHSH, CDR2 LQKENI, per germline. V gave up 4 bases and J gave up 3 bases; unmatched junction bases: 9. The CDR3 bases are TGTGCCAGCTCACACACCACCGGACAGGGGAAAGAGACCCAGTACTTC. Its translation: CASSHTTGQGKETQYF.

This clonotype has at least ten counts. The chain links TRBV30 to TRBJ2-5, with 12 bases that match TRBD2. The CDR3 has 13 amino acids. Germline V gene data show CDR1 as GTSNPN and CDR2 as SVGIG (reference sequence). Unmatched junction bases numbered 5, after V lost 8 bases and J lost 4 bases. CDR3 sequence reads: CATSGGTLETQYF. The CDR3 DNA follows: TGTGCCACTAGCGGGGGGACTTTAGAGACCCAGTACTTC.

This clonotype has ten or more counts. The chain employs TRBV12-3 or TRBV12-4 and TRBJ2-7; TRBD1 might be the D (5 bases). Deletions cut 5 bases from V and 0 bases from J, with 11 bases between. The CDR3 length is 14 residues. CDR3 nucleotide sequence: TGTGCCAGCAGTCTTGACAGAAGCTCCTACGAGCAGTACTTC. Its translation: CASSLDRSSYEQYF.

This clonotype was seen repeatedly, ten times or more. The chain links TRBV7-9 to TRBJ2-1; no definite D call. Trimming removed 3 bases at V and 12 bases at J, with 9 bases between. Germline V gene data show CDR1 as SEHNR and CDR2 as FQNEAQ (reference sequence). The CDR3 runs to 11 residues. The CDR3 nucleotides are TGTGCCAGCAGCTTCGACCTAAGGCAGTTCTTC. Encoded protein: CASSFDLRQFF.

The V gene is TRBV7-2, the J gene TRBJ2-3; TRBD2 agrees at 16 bases. The V gene end was trimmed by 5 bases and the J gene end by 7 bases; junction bases not matched to a gene: 9. The germline V gene has CDR1 SGHTA and CDR2 FQGNSA. The CDR3 totals 17 residues. CDR3 nucleotides: TGTGCCAGCAGCCCAGGGACTAGCGGGAGGGCCTTAAATACGCAGTATTTT. As protein: CASSPGTSGRALNTQYF.

Ten or more counts support this clonotype. The chain recombines TRBV6-5 with TRBJ2-7, with 8 bases aligning to TRBD1. Germline values: CDR1 MNHEY, CDR2 SVGAGI. The J segment lost 4 bases and the V segment lost 5 bases, leaving 4 bases of the junction unmatched. The length of the CDR3 is 13 residues. The CDR3 coding sequence is TGTGCCAGCAGTCGGGGACAGGCTTACGAGCAGTACTTC. It encodes CASSRGQAYEQYF.

This clonotype was recorded at least ten times. This chain connects TRBV12-3 or TRBV12-4 to TRBJ2-7, with D perhaps TRBD1 (5 bases). The CDR3 extends over 11 amino acids. Trimming took 3 bases from V and 12 from J, leaving 12 bases between them. CDR3 bases: TGTGCCAGCAGTTTGAGGACACTCAGGTACTTC. This translates into CASSLRTLRYF.